This is a list of T cell receptor beta chains from one sample in a study of blood T cells in healthy people across ages. TCRdb ran MiXCR on the 5' RACE reads and lists one entry per CDR3 protein. The sample has 750,000 or so distinct CDR3 sequences, roughly 25% seen once. The data also belong to a second study, concerning T cells of mothers and their children.

Sample: blood. All receptors come from a boy younger than 18 in good health. CDR3s include the opening cysteine and the closing phenylalanine or tryptophan. A D gene is named only where the DNA matches it firmly. The listing skips clone size in some rows; elsewhere it reads once, few, many or a size class.

cdr3_length: 12; j_call: TRBJ2-1; v_call: TRBV29-1; d_call: NA; clone_size: NA; cdr3_nt: TGCAGCGTTGAACAACAGTACAATGAGCAGTTCTTC; cdr3_aa: CSVEQQYNEQFF
cdr3_length: 11; j_call: TRBJ2-7; v_call: TRBV6-6; d_call: NA; clone_size: few; cdr3_nt: TGTGCCAGCAGTACCCAGGGGGGCAAGTACTTC; cdr3_aa: CASSTQGGKYF
cdr3_length: 12; j_call: TRBJ1-3; v_call: TRBV6-1; d_call: NA; clone_size: NA; cdr3_nt: TGTGCCAGCATGGGGTCTGGAAACACCATATATTTT; cdr3_aa: CASMGSGNTIYF
cdr3_length: 15; j_call: TRBJ2-5; v_call: TRBV2; d_call: NA; clone_size: few; cdr3_nt: TGTGCCAGCAGTGAAGGAAGGAACAGACAAGAGACCCAGTACTTC; cdr3_aa: CASSEGRNRQETQYF
cdr3_length: 14; j_call: TRBJ1-4; v_call: TRBV7-6; d_call: TRBD1; clone_size: few; cdr3_nt: TGTGCCAGCAGATCGGACAGGGGGGTTGAAAAACTGTTTTTT; cdr3_aa: CASRSDRGVEKLFF
cdr3_length: 16; j_call: TRBJ2-7; v_call: TRBV18; d_call: TRBD2; clone_size: few; cdr3_nt: TGTGCCAGCTCACGCCCGACTAGCGGGAGCTCCTACGAGCAGTACTTC; cdr3_aa: CASSRPTSGSSYEQYF
cdr3_length: 13; j_call: TRBJ1-2; v_call: TRBV25-1; d_call: TRBD1; clone_size: few; cdr3_nt: TGTGCCAGCAGTCCCCAGGGGGAATATGGCTACACCTTC; cdr3_aa: CASSPQGEYGYTF
cdr3_length: 14; j_call: TRBJ2-2; v_call: TRBV27; d_call: NA; clone_size: NA; cdr3_nt: TGTGCCAGCAGTTTACTCAGGGACACCGGGGAGCTGTTTTTT; cdr3_aa: CASSLLRDTGELFF
cdr3_length: 12; j_call: TRBJ2-2; v_call: TRBV10-3; d_call: NA; clone_size: NA; cdr3_nt: TGTGCCATCAGGCTTTCAACAGGGGAGCTGTTTTTT; cdr3_aa: CAIRLSTGELFF
cdr3_length: 14; j_call: TRBJ2-5; v_call: TRBV6-5; d_call: NA; clone_size: NA; cdr3_nt: TGTGCCAGCAGTTACTCGCCGGCGCGGGAGACCCAGTACTTC; cdr3_aa: CASSYSPARETQYF
cdr3_length: 15; j_call: TRBJ2-7; v_call: TRBV4-3; d_call: TRBD2; clone_size: NA; cdr3_nt: TGCGCCAGCAGCCAAGAGATGGCCCCGGGGGGCGAGCAGTACTTC; cdr3_aa: CASSQEMAPGGEQYF